These 32 T cell receptor beta chains came from one sample sequenced in a study of read filtering for tumor transcriptome and immune sequencing (dated by TCRdb to the early 2020s). The reads were generated on an Illumina HiSeq 4000. The Immunoverse kit was used to build TCR libraries from about 400 ng RNA, with molecular barcoded adaptors covering alpha/delta and beta/gamma chains. The raw public reads went through TCRdb reprocessing: fastp at Q25, MiXCR clone calling, in-frame beta chains kept. Rows are unified per CDR3 protein, each entry keeping the most common DNA and genes. This sample lists fewer than 50,000 distinct CDR3 sequences; about an eighth were detected once. Together, the top ten hold approximately 31% of the sample. Sequenced material: a population of CD138-negative cells sorted from bone marrow. Reading the label with the study, this specimen's cell subset or site is: bone marrow mononuclear cells depleted of CD138+ plasma/myeloma cells by negative magnetic selection. The source is a donor over 35 with multiple myeloma.

This clonotype was detected many times. CDR3 nucleotides: TGTGCCTGGACTACTAGCGGCTCCTACAATGAGCAGTTCTTC. Translation gives CAWTTSGSYNEQFF. This chain joins TRBV30 and TRBJ2-1; 8 bases align to TRBD2. Trimming took 4 bases from V and 0 from J; bases not matched to a gene: 2. Germline CDR1 and CDR2: GTSNPN and SVGIG (reference sequence). There are 14 residues in the CDR3.

This clonotype was seen ten or more times. The V gene is TRBV4-3, the J gene TRBJ2-2, with TRBD1 matching over 8 bases. The CDR3 runs to 14 residues. CDR1 is LGHNA and CDR2 is YSLEER in the germline V gene. Unmatched junction bases numbered 2, after V lost 4 bases and J lost 4 bases. CDR3 residues: CASSPGQGTGELFF. CDR3 DNA: TGCGCCAGCAGCCCTGGACAGGGCACCGGGGAGCTGTTTTTT.

This clonotype was observed many times. The chain is built from TRBV7-2 and TRBJ2-3, with TRBD2 identical over 11 bases. The CDR3 contains 14 residues. The trim removed 4 bases at V and 6 bases at J, leaving 3 bases unmatched. Germline lookup yields CDR1 SGHTA and CDR2 FQGNSA. DNA of the CDR3: TGTGCCAGCAGCTCCCGGACTAGCGGGGATACGCAGTATTTT. Translation gives CASSSRTSGDTQYF.

This clonotype has ten or more counts. V and J are TRBV20-1 and TRBJ2-5, with 14 bases aligning to TRBD2. Trimming cost V 6 bases and J 4 bases; bases outside gene matches: 7. The germline gives CDR1 DFQATT, CDR2 SNEGSKA (reference sequence). This CDR3 has 15 residues. CDR3 in DNA: TGCAGTGCAACCGGACTAGCGGGAGGAGGAGAGACCCAGTACTTC. Translating gives CSATGLAGGGETQYF.

This clonotype was detected many times. The chain couples TRBV28 to TRBJ2-6; TRBD2 aligns across 9 bases. This CDR3 contains 15 residues. V lost 4 bases to trimming and J lost 6 bases; unmatched junction nucleotides: 4. Germline CDR1 reads MDHEN; CDR2 reads SYDVKM. The CDR3 loop reads CASSSAGGKANVLTF. The CDR3 DNA sequence: TGTGCCAGCAGTTCAGCGGGAGGCAAGGCCAACGTCCTGACTTTC.

As concerns this clonotype: A read error may produce the germline difference seen at one junction end. The V call is TRBV2, the J call TRBJ2-5, with TRBD1 matching 10 bases. In germline, CDR1 is SNHLY, CDR2 FYNNEI. The CDR3 extends over 14 amino acids. DNA of the CDR3: TGCGCCAGCAGTGACAGGGGGCCTAGGGAGACCCAGTACTTC. Its translation is CASSDRGPRETQYF.

This clonotype was found many times. The chain recombines TRBV4-3 with TRBJ1-1; a possible D gene is TRBD1 (5 bases). The CDR3 is made up of 16 amino acids. V was trimmed by 3 bases and J by 0 bases, leaving 14 bases between them. CDR1 LGHNA and CDR2 YSLEER come from the germline V gene. CDR3 loop: CASSHSRVGMNTEAFF. CDR3 coding DNA: TGCGCCAGCAGCCATAGCAGGGTCGGGATGAACACTGAAGCTTTCTTT.

The sample holds many counts of this clonotype. The V call is TRBV6-5, the J call TRBJ2-1; D is possibly TRBD1 (6 bases). The CDR3 is 15 amino acids. Trimming took 8 bases from V and 0 from J, leaving 14 bases between them. Looked up from germline, CDR1 is MNHEY and CDR2 is SVGAGI. CDR3: CASRPGHSSYNEQFF. Written as DNA, the CDR3 is TGTGCCAGCCGACCGGGACATAGCTCCTACAATGAGCAGTTCTTC.

As for this clonotype: Given the absence of the conserved phenylalanine or tryptophan at the CDR3 end, a read error is likely. The limits of the CDR3 on the DNA are not certain, so only TCRdb's listed CDR3 is given. The chain couples TRBV20-1 to TRBJ2-7; TRBD2 reflects the table's D call only, with no check against the DNA. The V gene's germline CDR1 is DFQATT and CDR2 SNEGSKA (reference sequence). Including both end residues, the CDR3 is 15 amino acids long. CDR3 sequence reads: CSARNDSGSSYELYL.

This clonotype was counted only a few times. V and J are TRBV29-1 and TRBJ2-5, with D possibly matching TRBD1 (6 bases). Germline V lookup: CDR1 SQVTM, CDR2 ANQGSEA. CDR3 size: 16 residues. Deletions cut 6 bases from V and 5 bases from J, with 25 bases between. CDR3 loop: CSVLWDTGVSDETQYF. The CDR3 DNA reads TGCAGCGTCTTATGGGACACTGGAGTTTCGGATGAGACCCAGTACTTC.

Details on this clonotype: A single base separates this from a much larger clone, so it may be a read error. The genes are TRBV11-2 and TRBJ2-7; 7 nucleotides match TRBD2. CDR1 and CDR2 (germline): SGHAT, FQNNGV. Trimming at V came to 4 bases and at J to 3 bases, leaving 12 bases not matched to a gene. This CDR3 has 16 amino acids. The CDR3 loop reads CASSSGGLADIYEQYF. The CDR3 nucleotides are TGTGCCAGCAGCTCCGGGGGTCTAGCGGATATCTACGAGCAGTACTTC. The full variable domain, in which reference TRBV11-2 and TRBJ2-7 provide the parts outside the CDR3, is EAGVAQSPRYKIIEKRQSVAFWCNPISGHATLYWYQQILGQGPKLLIQFQNNGVVDDSQLPKDRFSAERLKGVDSTLKIQPAKLEDSAVYLCASSSGGLADIYEQYFGPGTRLTVT.

Ten or more counts support this clonotype. CDR3 coding DNA: TGTGCCATCAGTCGCCGGGACAGCAATCAGCCCCAGCATTTT. Its protein is CAISRRDSNQPQHF. The genes are TRBV10-3 and TRBJ1-5; D is possibly TRBD1 (5 bases). Trimming pared 5 bases from V and 1 base from J, leaving 9 bases between. The CDR3 has 14 amino acids. CDR1 and CDR2 from the germline V gene are ENHRY and SYGVKD.

The table lists this clonotype with many counts. The gene calls are TRBV4-1 and TRBJ2-1; 7 positions agree with TRBD2. There are 17 residues in the CDR3. The germline V gene has CDR1 MGHRA and CDR2 YSYEKL. The junction had 5 bases not matched to a gene; V was cut back by 0 bases and J by 0 bases. The CDR3: CASSQDWGGPSYNEQFF. The DNA for the CDR3 is TGCGCCAGCAGCCAAGATTGGGGAGGGCCCTCCTACAATGAGCAGTTCTTC.

This clonotype occurred many times. This chain uses TRBV28 with TRBJ1-1; D is unresolved. The V gene's germline CDR1 is MDHEN and CDR2 SYDVKM. With 5 bases removed from V and 7 bases from J, the gap between germline ends came to 14 bases. This CDR3 contains 13 residues. The CDR3 sequence is CASSLDGQSEAFF. DNA of the CDR3: TGTGCCAGCAGTCTCGACGGGCAAAGTGAAGCTTTCTTT.

Ten or more counts support this clonotype. The chain is built from TRBV7-9 and TRBJ2-5; no firm D call. The CDR3 has 12 amino acids. Germline CDR1 SEHNR, CDR2 FQNEAQ (reference sequence). V lost 5 bases and J lost 7, with 11 bases in between. The CDR3 DNA sequence: TGTGCCAGCAGCCAATTAGACGGGACCCAGTACTTC. Translating it yields CASSQLDGTQYF.

This clonotype was counted ten times or more. The chain uses TRBV7-3 and TRBJ1-1; 9 positions match TRBD1. This CDR3 has 15 amino acids. The trim removed 5 bases at V and 7 bases at J, leaving 11 bases unmatched. The germline V gene has CDR1 SGHTA and CDR2 FQGTGA. The CDR3 region has the DNA TGTGCCAGCAGCCCTACCCCGGGACAGGGAGGTGAAGCTTTCTTT. It specifies CASSPTPGQGGEAFF.

This clonotype was seen more than once but under ten times. The genes are TRBV7-9 and TRBJ1-1, with 7 bases that match TRBD1. With V trimmed by 5 bases and J by 13 bases, 13 bases remained unmatched. The length of the CDR3 is 13 residues. Germline CDR1 is SEHNR and CDR2 is FQNEAQ (reference sequence). DNA for the CDR3: TGTGCCAGCAGCCCCAGGGACAGCCCCTTCGGTTTCTTT. It encodes CASSPRDSPFGFF.

This clonotype was picked up many times. The J gene is TRBJ2-1, the V gene TRBV11-3; a weak D match, TRBD1 (5 bases). Trimming removed 2 bases at V and 8 bases at J, with 10 bases between. The CDR3 runs to 13 residues. Germline CDR1 and CDR2: SGHNT and YENEEA. CDR3 nucleotide sequence: TGTGCCAGCAGCTTAATAACAGGAGATGAGCAGTTCTTC. Amino acids: CASSLITGDEQFF. Filled out from reference TRBV11-3 and TRBJ2-1, the complete variable domain reads EAGVVQSPRYKIIEKKQPVAFWCNPISGHNTLYWYLQNLGQGPELLIRYENEEAVDDSQLPKDRFSAERLKGVDSTLKIQPAELGDSAVYLCASSLITGDEQFFGPGTRLTVL.

This clonotype occurred many times. J is TRBJ2-1 and V is TRBV6-5, with TRBD2 identical over 10 bases. Germline CDR1 is MNHEY and CDR2 is SVGAGI. The CDR3 length is 15 residues. Germline trimming cut 4 bases from V and 5 bases from J; bases unmatched to any gene: 5. The chain's CDR3 is CASSFTSGTDNEQFF. DNA of the CDR3: TGTGCCAGCAGTTTCACTAGCGGGACCGACAATGAGCAGTTCTTC.

This clonotype was recorded at least ten times. The rearrangement uses TRBV20-1 and TRBJ2-7, with TRBD1 matching over 8 bases. The J segment lost 9 bases and the V segment lost 3 bases, leaving 7 bases of the junction unmatched. The length of the CDR3 is 12 residues. Germline V gives CDR1 DFQATT, CDR2 SNEGSKA (reference sequence). The CDR3 bases are TGCAGTGCTAGCCGACAGGGGACCGGGCAGTACTTC. Translated, it gives CSASRQGTGQYF.

A note on this clonotype: It may be a read error: a sequence one base away is much more abundant. This rearrangement joins TRBV11-1 to TRBJ2-7; TRBD1 matches 9 bases. The germline CDR1 and CDR2 sequences are SGHAT and FQDESV (reference sequence). This CDR3 spans 14 amino acids. CDR3 nucleotides: TGTGCCGGCAGTCTTGGGACAGGGATCTACGAGCAGTACTTC. Translating it yields CAGSLGTGIYEQYF.

This clonotype showed up many times. V gene TRBV7-6 combines with J gene TRBJ1-5, with 7 bases aligning to TRBD1. This CDR3 has 14 amino acids. Germline-derived CDR1 and CDR2 are SGHVS and FNYEAQ. Trimming cost V 5 bases and J 2 bases; bases outside gene matches: 3. CDR3: CASSNRGGNQPQHF. The DNA of the CDR3 is TGTGCCAGCAGCAACAGGGGTGGCAATCAGCCCCAGCATTTT.

This clonotype was observed at least ten times. The V gene is TRBV29-1, the J gene TRBJ2-2; D is uncertain. In germline, CDR1 is SQVTM, CDR2 ANQGSEA. Trimming stripped 2 bases from V and 7 bases from J, with 11 bases between. This CDR3 spans 13 amino acids. The CDR3 DNA sequence: TGCAGCGTTGAACGTAGCAACGGCGGGGAGCTGTTTTTT. Protein sequence: CSVERSNGGELFF.

At least ten counts were recorded for this clonotype. CDR3 region: CASSSWTGSDYGYTF. The DNA of the CDR3 is TGCGCCAGCAGCTCCTGGACAGGGAGCGACTATGGCTACACCTTC. The J gene is TRBJ1-2, the V gene TRBV5-1, with 8 bases lining up with TRBD1. The germline CDR1 and CDR2 sequences are SGHRS and YFSETQ. V was pared by 3 bases and J by 3 bases, with 7 bases of the junction left unmatched. The CDR3 spans 15 residues.

This clonotype has more than one count but fewer than ten. This may be a read error: a much more frequent sequence differs by one nucleotide. The genes are TRBV11-2 and TRBJ2-7; 15 nucleotides match TRBD2. The trim removed 4 bases at V and 7 bases at J, leaving 5 bases unmatched. Germline V gene lookup returns CDR1 SGHAT and CDR2 FQNNGV. The CDR3 has 15 residues. CDR3 loop: CASSSAGTSGREQYF. The CDR3 coding sequence is TGTGCCAGCAGCTCCGCCGGGACTAGCGGGAGGGAGCAGTACTTC.

At least ten counts were recorded for this clonotype. The rearrangement uses TRBV11-2 and TRBJ2-5; no reliable D call. The CDR3 contains 13 residues. With 5 bases removed from V and 4 bases from J, the gap between germline ends came to 11 bases. Germline loops: CDR1 SGHAT, CDR2 FQNNGV. Here the CDR3 DNA reads TGTGCCAGCAGCACGATAGGGCGAGAGACCCAGTACTTC. It yields the protein CASSTIGRETQYF. The whole variable domain, remainder taken from reference TRBV11-2 and TRBJ2-5, is EAGVAQSPRYKIIEKRQSVAFWCNPISGHATLYWYQQILGQGPKLLIQFQNNGVVDDSQLPKDRFSAERLKGVDSTLKIQPAKLEDSAVYLCASSTIGRETQYFGPGTRLLVL.

This clonotype has only a few counts. Given a much more abundant clone one base away, this may be a read error. The gene calls are TRBV29-1 and TRBJ2-1; 7 nucleotides align to TRBD1. The trim removed 4 bases at V and 7 bases at J, leaving 4 bases unmatched. The CDR3 contains 12 residues. Germline values: CDR1 SQVTM, CDR2 ANQGSEA. CDR3 region: CSVASRGNEQFF. DNA for the CDR3: TGCAGCGTTGCAAGCAGGGGGAATGAGCAGTTCTTC.

In its sample, this clonotype was seen a few times. A much larger clone lies one base from this, so it may be a read error. The rearrangement uses TRBV20-1 and TRBJ1-2; TRBD1 agrees at 10 bases. This CDR3 is built from 15 residues. Germline-derived CDR1 and CDR2 are DFQATT and SNEGSKA (reference sequence). For the CDR3, the DNA is TGCAGTGCTTACCGGGACAGGGGCGCCGACTATGGCTACGCCTTC. It yields the protein CSAYRDRGADYGYAF.

This clonotype was seen ten or more times. The V and J genes are TRBV7-9 and TRBJ2-3; 15 positions match TRBD2. Looked up from germline, CDR1 is SEHNR and CDR2 is FQNEAQ (reference sequence). The V and J ends lost 11 bases and 5 bases, in that order; junction bases with no gene match: 2. The CDR3 is made up of 13 amino acids. CDR3 bases: TGTGCCGGGGGACTAGCGGGAGGAGATACGCAGTATTTT. This encodes CAGGLAGGDTQYF.

This clonotype was seen ten or more times. This chain links TRBV7-9 with TRBJ2-5; 9 bases map to TRBD2. V dropped 5 bases and J dropped 5; count of bases not matched to a gene: 9. The CDR3 covers 15 residues. The germline gives CDR1 SEHNR, CDR2 FQNEAQ (reference sequence). The CDR3 here is CASSTTSGLDETQYF. The CDR3 region has the DNA TGTGCCAGCAGCACGACTAGCGGTCTCGATGAGACCCAGTACTTC.

There are many counts of this clonotype. This chain links TRBV12-3 or TRBV12-4 with TRBJ1-1; maybe TRBD1 (5 bases). CDR3 length: 13 residues. Trimming took off 5 bases at V and 9 bases at J, with 16 bases between the two ends. CDR3 in DNA: TGTGCCAGCAGTCCGTCTGTACAGGTCAAAGCTTTCTTT. Translation: CASSPSVQVKAFF.

This clonotype is a singleton in its sample. The chain has TRBV11-2 and TRBJ1-3, with 8 nucleotides matching TRBD1. This CDR3 has 20 amino acids. Trimming cost V 4 bases and J 1 base; bases outside gene matches: 18. From germline, CDR1 is SGHAT and CDR2 FQNNGV. The chain's CDR3 is CASSYGRPIGRGQSGNTIYF. CDR3 in DNA: TGTGCCAGCAGCTATGGGCGCCCGATTGGCAGGGGGCAGTCTGGAAACACCATATATTTT.